The 20 T cell receptor beta chains reported below all come from one sample, sequenced in a study of T cells after yellow fever vaccination. In TCRdb, the 5' RACE reads were re-called with MiXCR into one record per CDR3 protein. The top ten clones hold around 3% of a sample with about 210,000 distinct CDR3 sequences, about 3% of them seen once. Here the sequenced sample was CD4+ T cells sorted from PBMCs, taken 10 days after the yellow fever booster vaccination. These receptors originate from a man between 18 and 29 years old who received the YFV17D yellow fever vaccine.

This clonotype was observed a few times. The gene calls are TRBV24-1 and TRBJ2-7; D might be TRBD2 (6 bases). Germline V gives CDR1 KGHDR, CDR2 SFDVKD. This CDR3 has 15 residues. Trimming stripped 0 bases from V and 1 base from J, with 9 bases between. CDR3 in DNA: TGTGCCACCAGTGATTTGGGGGGACTGTCCTACGAGCAGTACTTC. This codes for CATSDLGGLSYEQYF.

This clonotype was seen repeatedly, ten times or more. The genes are TRBV6-5 and TRBJ2-4; 9 bases are a match to TRBD1. J was trimmed by 4 bases and V by 2 bases; bases with no gene match: 0. This CDR3 is 14 amino acids long. CDR1 is MNHEY, CDR2 SVGAGI, per germline. The CDR3 region is CASSYGTGKNIQYF. CDR3 in DNA: TGTGCCAGCAGTTACGGGACAGGGAAAAACATTCAGTACTTC.

This clonotype has ten or more counts. V and J are TRBV27 and TRBJ2-1, with D possibly matching TRBD1 (5 bases). The CDR3 extends over 12 amino acids. V was cut by 1 base and J by 14 bases, with 12 bases left in between. Germline V gives CDR1 MNHEY, CDR2 SMNVEV (reference sequence). CDR3 sequence: CASSLLGQGEFF. The CDR3 coding sequence is TGTGCCAGCAGTTTATTGGGGCAGGGTGAGTTCTTC.

In its sample, this clonotype was seen a few times. The rearrangement joins TRBV6-5 to TRBJ2-1; TRBD1 aligns across 8 bases. V lost 5 bases, J lost 9 bases, and 6 bases stayed unmatched. There are 13 residues in the CDR3. CDR1 and CDR2 from the germline V gene are MNHEY and SVGAGI. For the CDR3, the DNA is TGTGCCAGCAGTCCAACGACAGGGGTTGAGCAGTTCTTC. Translation gives CASSPTTGVEQFF.

This clonotype was found many times. This sequence joins TRBV4-3 and TRBJ2-7; D is possibly TRBD1 or TRBD2 (6 bases each). This CDR3 is built from 15 residues. V lost 1 base to trimming and J lost 4 bases, with 14 bases between them. CDR1 and CDR2 from the germline V gene are LGHNA and YSLEER. The CDR3 coding sequence is TGCGCCAGCAGCCAAGGAGTCGGGGGCCCATACGAGCAGTACTTC. It yields the protein CASSQGVGGPYEQYF.

This clonotype was counted many times. The chain combines TRBV18 with TRBJ2-3; no clear D gene. There are 14 residues in the CDR3. V was trimmed by 2 bases and J by 0 bases, leaving 6 bases between them. Germline V CDR1 and CDR2: KGHSH, LQKENI. CDR3 in DNA: TGTGCCAGCTCACCAGAAGTTAGCACAGATACGCAGTATTTT. Its protein is CASSPEVSTDTQYF.

The chain recombines TRBV24-1 with TRBJ1-2; D is ambiguous. Trimming cost V 4 bases and J 2 bases, with 10 bases left between them. CDR3 length equals 14 residues. Germline V CDR1 and CDR2: KGHDR, SFDVKD. In DNA, the CDR3 is TGTGCCACCAGTGACCTCACACGAAACTATGGCTACACCTTC. Its protein product is CATSDLTRNYGYTF.

Ten or more counts support this clonotype. The chain employs TRBV20-1 and TRBJ2-3, with no clear D. CDR1 DFQATT and CDR2 SNEGSKA come from the germline V gene (reference sequence). Trimming took off 3 bases at V and 0 bases at J, with 16 bases between the two ends. The CDR3 extends over 16 amino acids. The chain's CDR3 is CSASVRALTSTDTQYF. CDR3 nucleotides: TGCAGTGCTAGTGTCCGGGCCCTCACTAGCACAGATACGCAGTATTTT.

This clonotype occurred many times. The chain links TRBV7-6 to TRBJ1-2; D uncertain. The CDR3 loop spans 14 amino acids. Between the trimmed V and J ends, which lost 6 bases and 0 bases, there was a span of 11 bases. Germline V gives CDR1 SGHVS, CDR2 FNYEAQ. CDR3: CASRGLSPNYGYTF. The CDR3 region has the DNA TGTGCCAGCAGGGGCCTGTCCCCTAACTATGGCTACACCTTC.

This clonotype was observed at least ten times. CDR3 region: CASSYSGSHEQYF. Here the CDR3 DNA reads TGTGCCAGCAGTTACTCGGGTTCCCACGAGCAGTACTTC. The chain has TRBV6-2 or TRBV6-3 and TRBJ2-7, with unresolved D. The CDR3 has 13 residues. Trimming left V 0 bases short and J 5 bases short, with 8 bases between. Germline loops: CDR1 MNHEY, CDR2 SVGEGT.

As DNA, the CDR3 is TGTGCCAGCAGCTGGGACTCCACCAACGCCTCCTACGAGCAGTACTTC. This translates into CASSWDSTNASYEQYF. The rearrangement uses TRBV7-2 and TRBJ2-7; TRBD2 is a possible D gene (6 bases). V lost 4 bases, J lost 0 bases, and 16 bases lay in between. CDR3 length: 16 residues. The V gene's germline CDR1 is SGHTA and CDR2 FQGNSA.

The table lists this clonotype with many counts. This chain uses TRBV6-2 or TRBV6-3 with TRBJ2-3; D is ambiguous. CDR3 length equals 14 residues. In germline, CDR1 is MNHEY, CDR2 SVGEGT. V shed 2 bases and J shed 3 bases, with 9 bases lying between them. CDR3 region: CASSYGLGTDTQYF. The CDR3 region has the DNA TGTGCCAGCAGTTACGGTCTCGGTACAGATACGCAGTATTTT.

This clonotype was counted at least ten times. The gene calls are TRBV12-3 or TRBV12-4 and TRBJ1-5, with 9 bases that match TRBD1. The V and J ends lost 6 bases and 11 bases, in that order; junction bases with no gene match: 23. CDR3 size: 18 residues. Here the CDR3 reads CASRPNEDPQGATGAQHF. The CDR3 DNA sequence: TGTGCCAGCAGACCGAACGAGGACCCACAGGGGGCAACCGGGGCCCAGCATTTT.

This clonotype was seen at least ten times. The J gene is TRBJ2-2, the V gene TRBV2; D is undetermined. CDR1 SNHLY and CDR2 FYNNEI come from the germline V gene. The length of the CDR3 is 11 residues. Deletions cut 6 bases from V and 4 bases from J, with 3 bases between. This CDR3 is CASSVTGELFF. CDR3 sequence (DNA): TGTGCCAGCAGCGTCACCGGGGAGCTGTTTTTT.

In this sample, this clonotype turned up many times. This chain joins TRBV5-4 and TRBJ2-3; 7 bases map to TRBD1. This CDR3 contains 16 residues. CDR1 SGHNT and CDR2 YYREEE come from the germline V gene (reference sequence). After removal of 1 base from V and 0 bases from J, the junction contained 5 bases not matched to a gene. The CDR3 is CASSLKGTASTDTQYF. The CDR3 coding sequence is TGTGCCAGCAGCTTGAAGGGGACAGCTAGCACAGATACGCAGTATTTT.

The chain carries TRBV19 and TRBJ1-5; D uncertain. The germline CDR1 and CDR2 sequences are LNHDA and SQIVND (reference sequence). Trimming removed 7 bases at V and 7 bases at J, with 11 bases between. This CDR3 has 12 amino acids. CDR3 residues: CASNPGGQPQHF. The CDR3 DNA follows: TGTGCCAGTAACCCCGGAGGGCAGCCCCAGCATTTT. The full variable domain, completed using reference TRBV19 and TRBJ1-5, is DGGITQSPKYLFRKEGQNVTLSCEQNLNHDAMYWYRQDPGQGLRLIYYSQIVNDFQKGDIAEGYSVSREKKESFPLTVTSAQKNPTAFYLCASNPGGQPQHFGDGTRLSIL.

At least ten counts were recorded for this clonotype. The CDR3 is CSVVGRGSYNEQFF. The CDR3 coding sequence is TGCAGCGTTGTGGGGCGGGGATCCTACAATGAGCAGTTCTTC. The chain couples TRBV29-1 to TRBJ2-1; D may be TRBD2 (6 bases). Trimming removed 4 bases from V and 1 base from J, with 11 bases in between. In germline, CDR1 is SQVTM, CDR2 ANQGSEA. There are 14 residues in the CDR3.

This clonotype was detected many times. V gene TRBV5-1 combines with J gene TRBJ2-5; 7 bases are shared with TRBD1. The CDR3 consists of 13 residues. Germline V gives CDR1 SGHRS, CDR2 YFSETQ. Trimming at V came to 4 bases and at J to 4 bases, leaving 4 bases not matched to a gene. CDR3 in amino acids: CASSQDRPETQYF. CDR3 nucleotides: TGCGCCAGCAGCCAGGACAGGCCAGAGACCCAGTACTTC.

This clonotype was counted a few times. This rearrangement joins TRBV9 to TRBJ2-6; D gene ambiguous. The CDR3 covers 15 residues. CDR1 is SGDLS and CDR2 is YYNGEE in the germline V gene. V gave up 0 bases and J gave up 13 bases, with 17 bases separating them. CDR3 nucleotide sequence: TGTGCCAGCAGCGTAGCTACGGAATACGCCTGGGTCCTGACTTTC. Encoded protein: CASSVATEYAWVLTF.

This clonotype was seen many times. The chain uses TRBV7-2 and TRBJ1-1; D is perhaps TRBD1 (5 bases). V was shortened by 5 bases and J by 0 bases, with 16 bases between the two germline ends. The CDR3 is 16 amino acids. Per germline, CDR1 SGHTA and CDR2 FQGNSA. DNA of the CDR3: TGTGCCAGCAGCCCCTGGGGCCAGACTATGAACACTGAAGCTTTCTTT. Encoded protein: CASSPWGQTMNTEAFF.